These T cell receptor beta chains were read from a single sample in a study of blood T cell repertoires in COVID-19. Here immunoSEQ multiplex PCR was the method, and the copy in TCRdb shows in-frame clones only, minus some. There are some 150,000 clones in the sample; approximately 87% occur only once, and more than 1% lies in the top ten. The sample comprised PBMCs or T cells enriched from blood (not recorded which). Source of these receptors: a woman aged 25 to 39 with acute COVID-19. Each CDR3 is given with its conserved first and last residue. The order of the fields is D gene, clone size, J gene, V gene, CDR3 DNA, CDR3 protein. A D gene is named only where the DNA matches it firmly. Expanded clones are given a class, and other clones once, few, many or no size at all.

>-|-|TRBJ2-7|TRBV3-1/TRBV3-2
TGTGCCAGCAGCCAATTCACAAACAGTCCTCATCCCGAGCAGTACTTC
CASSQFTNSPHPEQYF
>-|-|TRBJ2-7|TRBV6-2/TRBV6-3
TGTGCCAGCAGTAAGAGGGGGGGCACCGGGAATTACGAGCAGTACTTC
CASSKRGGTGNYEQYF
>-|-|TRBJ1-6|TRBV7-2
TGTGCCAGCAGCTCGAAGAGCTCCTATAATTCACCCCTCCACTTT
CASSSKSSYNSPLHF
>-|-|TRBJ1-6|TRBV25-1
TGTGCCAGCAGTGATCTTGACAGGAAGAATTCACCCCTCCACTTT
CASSDLDRKNSPLHF
>TRBD1|-|TRBJ1-1|TRBV28
TGTGCCAGCAGTTTAATAGGGACAGGGGGTCGGACTGAAGCTTTCTTT
CASSLIGTGGRTEAFF
>-|-|TRBJ2-5|TRBV6-5
TGTGCCAGCAGTTACAGTTTTTCGGGGGAGACCCAGTACTTC
CASSYSFSGETQYF
>-|once|TRBJ2-7|TRBV6-6
TGTGCCAGCAGTTACGCGTCGGGGAGTTTAACCTACGAGCAGTACTTC
CASSYASGSLTYEQYF
>TRBD2|few|TRBJ2-3|TRBV7-8
TGTGCCAGCAGCCGCGGGAGGAGCACAGATACGCAGTATTTT
CASSRGRSTDTQYF
>TRBD2|-|TRBJ2-7|TRBV10-2
TGCGCCAGCATGACAAGCGGGGGGCCCTACGAGCAGTACTTC
CASMTSGGPYEQYF
>-|-|TRBJ2-3|TRBV5-1
TGCGCCAGCTGGCCTGGCGGGAATGGGATCACAGATACGCAGTATTTT
CASWPGGNGITDTQYF
>-|-|TRBJ2-1|TRBV3-1/TRBV3-2
TGTGCCAGCAGCCAAGGTCCCGGGAATTCCGCATTTTACAATGAGCAGTTCTTC
CASSQGPGNSAFYNEQFF
>TRBD1|-|TRBJ2-7|TRBV5-4
TGTGCCAGCAGCTTGGTGGGACAGGGAATCTACGAGCAGTACTTC
CASSLVGQGIYEQYF
>-|-|TRBJ1-4|TRBV28
TGTGCCAGCGGACAGACCTCAACTAATGAAAAACTGTTTTTT
CASGQTSTNEKLFF
>-|few|TRBJ1-4|TRBV2
TGTGCCAGCAGTGTAACAGATAATGAAAAACTGTTTTTT
CASSVTDNEKLFF